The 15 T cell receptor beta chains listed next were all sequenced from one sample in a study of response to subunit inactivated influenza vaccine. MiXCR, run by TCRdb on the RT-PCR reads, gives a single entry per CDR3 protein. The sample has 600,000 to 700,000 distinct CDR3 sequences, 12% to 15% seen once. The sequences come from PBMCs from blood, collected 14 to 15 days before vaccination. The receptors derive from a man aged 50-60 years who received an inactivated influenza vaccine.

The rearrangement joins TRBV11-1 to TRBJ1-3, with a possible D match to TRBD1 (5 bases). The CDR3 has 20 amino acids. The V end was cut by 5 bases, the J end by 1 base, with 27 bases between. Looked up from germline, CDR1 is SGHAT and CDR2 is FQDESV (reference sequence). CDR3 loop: CASSHPPDWGNHPSGNTIYF. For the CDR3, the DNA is TGTGCCAGCAGCCATCCGCCGGACTGGGGGAATCACCCTTCTGGAAACACCATATATTTT.

The CDR3 DNA follows: TGTGCCAGCAGTTTCGCTCTAGATCTTATAGCGGGAAGCTCCTACGAGCAGTACTTC. Residues: CASSFALDLIAGSSYEQYF. The genes are TRBV28 and TRBJ2-7; 8 positions match TRBD2. The junction had 16 bases not matched to a gene; V was cut back by 3 bases and J by 0 bases. There are 19 residues in the CDR3. CDR1 is MDHEN and CDR2 is SYDVKM in the germline V gene.

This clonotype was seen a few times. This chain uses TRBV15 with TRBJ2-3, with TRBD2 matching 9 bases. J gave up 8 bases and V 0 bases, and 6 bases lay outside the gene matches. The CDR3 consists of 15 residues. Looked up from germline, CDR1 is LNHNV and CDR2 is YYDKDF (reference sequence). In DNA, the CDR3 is TGTGCCACCAGCAGAGATCGAGGGACTAGCTTTACGCAGTATTTT. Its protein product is CATSRDRGTSFTQYF.

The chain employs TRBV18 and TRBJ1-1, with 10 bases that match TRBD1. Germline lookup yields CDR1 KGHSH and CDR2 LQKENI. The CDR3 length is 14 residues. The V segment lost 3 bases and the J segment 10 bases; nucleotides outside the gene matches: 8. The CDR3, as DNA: TGTGCCAGCTCACCGAACGGACAGGGGGAGGGAGCTTTCTTT. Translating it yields CASSPNGQGEGAFF.

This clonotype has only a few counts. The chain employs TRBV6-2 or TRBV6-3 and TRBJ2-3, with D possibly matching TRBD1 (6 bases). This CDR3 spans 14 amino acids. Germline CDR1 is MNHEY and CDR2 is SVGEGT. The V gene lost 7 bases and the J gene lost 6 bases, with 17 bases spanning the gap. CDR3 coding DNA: TGTGCCAGCACGACGTGGGGGACACTCGATACGCAGTATTTT. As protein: CASTTWGTLDTQYF.

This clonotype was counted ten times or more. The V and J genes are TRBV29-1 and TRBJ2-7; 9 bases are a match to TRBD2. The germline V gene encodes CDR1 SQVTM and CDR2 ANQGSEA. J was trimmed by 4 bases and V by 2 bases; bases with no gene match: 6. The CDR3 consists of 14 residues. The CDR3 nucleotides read TGCAGCGTTGAAAGCCTAGCGGGAAGTTACGAGCAGTACTTC. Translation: CSVESLAGSYEQYF.

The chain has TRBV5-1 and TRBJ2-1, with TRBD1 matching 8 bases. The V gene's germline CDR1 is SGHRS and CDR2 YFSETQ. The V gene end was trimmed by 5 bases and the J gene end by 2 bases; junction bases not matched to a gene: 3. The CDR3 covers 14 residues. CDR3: CASRGTGPYNEQFF. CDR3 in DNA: TGCGCCAGCAGAGGGACAGGCCCCTACAATGAGCAGTTCTTC.

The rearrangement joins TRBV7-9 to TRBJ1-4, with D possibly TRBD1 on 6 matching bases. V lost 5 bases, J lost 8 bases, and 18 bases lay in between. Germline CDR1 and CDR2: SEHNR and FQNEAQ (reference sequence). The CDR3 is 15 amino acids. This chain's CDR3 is CASSALQGRGEKLFF. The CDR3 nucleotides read TGTGCCAGCAGCGCCTTACAGGGAAGGGGAGAAAAACTGTTTTTT. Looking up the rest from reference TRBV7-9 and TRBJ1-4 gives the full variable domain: DTGVSQNPRHKITKRGQNVTFRCDPISEHNRLYWYRQTLGQGPEFLTYFQNEAQLEKSRLLSDRFSAERPKGSFSTLEIQRTEQGDSAMYLCASSALQGRGEKLFFGSGTQLSVL.

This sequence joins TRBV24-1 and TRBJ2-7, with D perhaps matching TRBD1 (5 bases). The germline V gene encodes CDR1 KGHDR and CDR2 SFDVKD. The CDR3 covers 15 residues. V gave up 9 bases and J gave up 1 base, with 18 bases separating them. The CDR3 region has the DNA TGTGCCACCCCCCGACAGCATATCCCGTCCTACGAGCAGTACTTC. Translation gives CATPRQHIPSYEQYF.

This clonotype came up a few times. The DNA of the CDR3 is TGTGCCAGCAGCCCAATCCTAGCAAATGAGCAGTTCTTC. It specifies CASSPILANEQFF. The V and J genes are TRBV7-9 and TRBJ2-1, with D tentatively TRBD2 (5 bases). The germline V gene encodes CDR1 SEHNR and CDR2 FQNEAQ (reference sequence). The CDR3 extends over 13 amino acids. With 5 bases removed from V and 7 bases from J, the gap between germline ends came to 12 bases.

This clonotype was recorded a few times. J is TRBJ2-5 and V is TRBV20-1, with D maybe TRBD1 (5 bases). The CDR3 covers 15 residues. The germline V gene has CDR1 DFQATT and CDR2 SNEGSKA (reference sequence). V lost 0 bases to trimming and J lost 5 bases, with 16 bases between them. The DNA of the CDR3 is TGCAGTGCTAGAGAGCTTCAGGGTTGGGGCGAGACCCAGTACTTC. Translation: CSARELQGWGETQYF.

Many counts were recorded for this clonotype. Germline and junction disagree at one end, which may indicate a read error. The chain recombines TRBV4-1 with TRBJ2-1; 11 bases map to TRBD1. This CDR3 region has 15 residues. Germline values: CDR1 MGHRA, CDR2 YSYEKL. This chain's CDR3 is CASSPDRGLYNEQFF. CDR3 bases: TGTGCCAGCTCACCGGACAGGGGGCTCTACAATGAGCAGTTCTTC.

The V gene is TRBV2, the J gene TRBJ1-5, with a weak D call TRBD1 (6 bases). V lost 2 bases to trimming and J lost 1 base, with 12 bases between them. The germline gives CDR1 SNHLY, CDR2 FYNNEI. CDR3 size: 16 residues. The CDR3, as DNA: TGTGCCAGCAGTGAACCGGGGGGGCCCAGCAATCAGCCCCAGCATTTT. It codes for CASSEPGGPSNQPQHF.

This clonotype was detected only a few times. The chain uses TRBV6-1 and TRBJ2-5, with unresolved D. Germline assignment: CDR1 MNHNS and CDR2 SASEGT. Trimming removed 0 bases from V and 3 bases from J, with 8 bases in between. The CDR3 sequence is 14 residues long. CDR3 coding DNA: TGTGCCAGCAGTGAAGCGAAACATAAAGAGACCCAGTACTTC. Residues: CASSEAKHKETQYF.

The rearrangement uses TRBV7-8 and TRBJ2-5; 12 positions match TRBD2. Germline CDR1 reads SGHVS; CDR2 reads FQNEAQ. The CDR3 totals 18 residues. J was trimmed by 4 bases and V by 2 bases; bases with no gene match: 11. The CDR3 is CASSLITGLAGYRETQYF. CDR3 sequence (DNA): TGTGCCAGCAGCTTAATAACCGGACTAGCGGGGTACAGAGAGACCCAGTACTTC.